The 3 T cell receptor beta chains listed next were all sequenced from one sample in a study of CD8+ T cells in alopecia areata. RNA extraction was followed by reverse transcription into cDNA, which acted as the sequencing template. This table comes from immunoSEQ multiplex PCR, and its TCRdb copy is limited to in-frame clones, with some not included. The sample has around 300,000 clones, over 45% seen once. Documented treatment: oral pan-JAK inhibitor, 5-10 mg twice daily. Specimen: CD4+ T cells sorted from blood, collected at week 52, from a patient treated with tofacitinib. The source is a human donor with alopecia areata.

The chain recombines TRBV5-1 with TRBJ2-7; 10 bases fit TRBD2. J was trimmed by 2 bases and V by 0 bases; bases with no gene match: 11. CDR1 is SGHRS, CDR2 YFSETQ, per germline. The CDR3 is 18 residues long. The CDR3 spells CASSLGLASGGITYEQYF. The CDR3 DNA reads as TGCGCCAGCAGCTTGGGCTTGGCTAGCGGGGGAATCACCTACGAGCAGTACTTC.

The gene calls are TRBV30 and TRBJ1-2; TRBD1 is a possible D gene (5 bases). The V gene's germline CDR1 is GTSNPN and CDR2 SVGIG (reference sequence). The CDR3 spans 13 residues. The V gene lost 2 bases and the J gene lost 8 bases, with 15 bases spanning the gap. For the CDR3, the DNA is TGTGCCTGGAGTACGGGCAGGGCGACAGGCTACACCTTC. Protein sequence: CAWSTGRATGYTF.

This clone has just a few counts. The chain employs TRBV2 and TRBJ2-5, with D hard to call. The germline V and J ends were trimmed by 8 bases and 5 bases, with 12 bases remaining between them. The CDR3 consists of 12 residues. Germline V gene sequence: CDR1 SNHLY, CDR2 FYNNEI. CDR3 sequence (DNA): TGTGCCAGCCGGAAGGTCGTGGAGACCCAGTACTTC. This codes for CASRKVVETQYF.